This T cell receptor (beta chain) originates from a study of siplizumab effects on memory and regulatory T cells. Germline CDR1 and CDR2: SNHLY and FYNNEI. The V end lost 7 bases, the J end lost 7 bases, and 25 bases lay between the germline ends. This CDR3 has 17 residues. Notes on this clone: Its target is unknown.

Study-wide results and caveats: Naive-or-memory phenotypes were unassignable for roughly 75-97% of proliferating CD4+ or CD8+ clones. Alloreactive sequences from unstimulated CD4+ memory cells fell significantly with siplizumab. Mappable CD4+ clones that were alloreactive averaged around 70% Treg-derived with siplizumab versus 26.9% in controls.

Here immunoSEQ multiplex PCR was the method, and the copy in TCRdb shows in-frame clones only, minus some. There are about 40,000 clones in the sample; roughly 90% occur only once, and 0.25% lies in the top ten. This sequence originates from a human donor in good health. The chain carries TRBV2 and TRBJ1-4; D possibly corresponds to TRBD1 (6 bases). Specimen: naive CD4+ T cells sorted from blood. CDR3 coding DNA: TGTGCCAGCATAATAACAGGGCGATTTTTTGGTCTTGAAAAACTGTTTTTT. Translated: CASIITGRFFGLEKLFF.